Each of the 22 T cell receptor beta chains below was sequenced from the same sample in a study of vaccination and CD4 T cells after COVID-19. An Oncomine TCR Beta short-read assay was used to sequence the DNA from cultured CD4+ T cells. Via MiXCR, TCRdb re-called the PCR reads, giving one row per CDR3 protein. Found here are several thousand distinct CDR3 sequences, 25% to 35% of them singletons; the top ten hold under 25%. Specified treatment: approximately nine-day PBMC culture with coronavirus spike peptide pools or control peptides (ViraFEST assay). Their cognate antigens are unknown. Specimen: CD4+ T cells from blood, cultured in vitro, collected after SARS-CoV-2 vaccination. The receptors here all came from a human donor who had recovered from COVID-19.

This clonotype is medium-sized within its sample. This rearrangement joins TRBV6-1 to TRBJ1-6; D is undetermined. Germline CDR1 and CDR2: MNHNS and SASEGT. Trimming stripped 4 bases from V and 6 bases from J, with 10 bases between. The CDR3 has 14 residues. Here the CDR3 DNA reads TGTGCCAGCAGTGGACGGAGCTTTAATTCACCCCTCCACTTT. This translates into CASSGRSFNSPLHF.

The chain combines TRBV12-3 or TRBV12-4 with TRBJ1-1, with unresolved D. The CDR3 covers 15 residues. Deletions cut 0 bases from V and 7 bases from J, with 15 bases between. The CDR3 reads CASSLAHGFTIEAFF. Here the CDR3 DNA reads TGTGCCAGCAGTTTAGCGCATGGCTTCACGATTGAAGCTTTCTTT.

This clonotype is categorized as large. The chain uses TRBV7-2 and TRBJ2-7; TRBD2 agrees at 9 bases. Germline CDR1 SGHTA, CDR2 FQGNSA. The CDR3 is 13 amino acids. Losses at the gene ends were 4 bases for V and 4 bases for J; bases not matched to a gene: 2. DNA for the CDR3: TGTGCCAGCAGCTCCAGCGGGGGGTACGAGCAGTACTTC. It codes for CASSSSGGYEQYF.

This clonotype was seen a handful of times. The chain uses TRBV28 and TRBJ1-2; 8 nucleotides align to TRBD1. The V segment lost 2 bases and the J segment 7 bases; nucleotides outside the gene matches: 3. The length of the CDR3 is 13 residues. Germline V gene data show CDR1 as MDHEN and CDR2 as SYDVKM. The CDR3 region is CASSLNRGFGYTF. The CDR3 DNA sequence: TGTGCCAGCAGTTTAAACAGGGGGTTTGGCTACACCTTC.

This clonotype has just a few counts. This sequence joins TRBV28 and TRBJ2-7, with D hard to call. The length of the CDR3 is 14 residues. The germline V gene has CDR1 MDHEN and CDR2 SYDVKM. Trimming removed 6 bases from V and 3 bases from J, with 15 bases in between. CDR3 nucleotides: TGTGCCAGCAGGCAACCGACGGACCACTACGAGCAGTACTTC. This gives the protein CASRQPTDHYEQYF.

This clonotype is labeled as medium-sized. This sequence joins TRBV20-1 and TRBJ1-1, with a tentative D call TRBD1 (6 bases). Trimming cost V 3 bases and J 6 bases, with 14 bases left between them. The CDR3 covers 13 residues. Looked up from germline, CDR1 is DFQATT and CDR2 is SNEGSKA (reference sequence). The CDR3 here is CSARGQGKAEAFF. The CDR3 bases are TGCAGTGCTAGGGGGCAGGGGAAGGCTGAAGCTTTCTTT.

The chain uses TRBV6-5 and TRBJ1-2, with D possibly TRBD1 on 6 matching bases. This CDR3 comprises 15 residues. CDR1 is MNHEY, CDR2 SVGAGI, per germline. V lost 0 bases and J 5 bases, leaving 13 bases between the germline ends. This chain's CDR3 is CASSYSRGGGYGYTF. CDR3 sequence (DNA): TGTGCCAGCAGTTACTCGAGGGGGGGTGGATATGGCTACACCTTC.

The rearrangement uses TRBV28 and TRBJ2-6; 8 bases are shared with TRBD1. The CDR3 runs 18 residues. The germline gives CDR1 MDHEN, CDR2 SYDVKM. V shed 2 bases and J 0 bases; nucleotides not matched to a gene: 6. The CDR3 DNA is TGTGCCAGCAGTTTAGGGGACAGGCCCCCCTCTGGGGCCAACGTCCTGACTTTC. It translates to CASSLGDRPPSGANVLTF. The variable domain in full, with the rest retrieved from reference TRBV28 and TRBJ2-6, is DVKVTQSSRYLVKRTGEKVFLECVQDMDHENMFWYRQDPGLGLRLIYFSYDVKMKEKGDIPEGYSVSREKKERFSLILESASTNQTSMYLCASSLGDRPPSGANVLTFGAGSRLTVL.

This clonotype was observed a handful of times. The CDR3 reads CASSRGQVLEQFF. CDR3 coding DNA: TGTGCCAGCAGCAGGGGCCAGGTTTTGGAGCAGTTCTTC. The gene calls are TRBV27 and TRBJ2-1, with a possible D match to TRBD1 (6 bases). This CDR3 spans 13 amino acids. Germline CDR1 and CDR2: MNHEY and SMNVEV (reference sequence). The V gene lost 6 bases and the J gene lost 10 bases, with 16 bases spanning the gap.

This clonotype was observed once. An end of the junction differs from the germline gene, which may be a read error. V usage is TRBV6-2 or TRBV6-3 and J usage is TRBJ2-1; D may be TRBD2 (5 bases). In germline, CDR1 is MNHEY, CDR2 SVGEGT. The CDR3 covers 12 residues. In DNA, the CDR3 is TGTGCCGGCAGTTTCCTGGCTAGCGAGCAGTTCTTC. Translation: CAGSFLASEQFF.

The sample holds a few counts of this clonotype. CDR3 sequence (DNA): TGTGCCAGCAGTTACTTGGACAGGGGAAAAGGCTACACCTTC. Translated, it gives CASSYLDRGKGYTF. J is TRBJ1-2 and V is TRBV6-5, with 9 bases fitting TRBD1. V lost 1 base and J lost 8; bases outside the gene matches: 5. This CDR3 has 14 residues. Germline V gene data show CDR1 as MNHEY and CDR2 as SVGAGI.

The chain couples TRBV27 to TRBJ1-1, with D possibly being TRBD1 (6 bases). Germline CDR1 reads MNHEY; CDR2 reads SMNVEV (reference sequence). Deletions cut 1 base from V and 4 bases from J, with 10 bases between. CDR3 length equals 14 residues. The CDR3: CASSLFGGLTEAFF. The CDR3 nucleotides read TGTGCCAGCAGTTTATTCGGGGGGCTCACTGAAGCTTTCTTT.

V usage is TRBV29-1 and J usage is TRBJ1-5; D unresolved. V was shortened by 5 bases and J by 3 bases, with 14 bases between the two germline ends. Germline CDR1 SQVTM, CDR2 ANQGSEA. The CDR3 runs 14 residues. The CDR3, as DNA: TGCAGCGTTCCCCGATGCTCTGACAATCAGCCCCAGCATTTT. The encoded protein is CSVPRCSDNQPQHF.

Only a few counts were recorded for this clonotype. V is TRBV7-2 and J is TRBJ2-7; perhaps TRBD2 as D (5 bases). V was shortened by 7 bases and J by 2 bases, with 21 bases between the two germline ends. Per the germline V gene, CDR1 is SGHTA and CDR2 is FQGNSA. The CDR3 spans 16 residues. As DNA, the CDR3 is TGTGCCAGCACCCAAGGAAGCGGCGCACGACCCTACGAGCAGTACTTC. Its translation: CASTQGSGARPYEQYF.

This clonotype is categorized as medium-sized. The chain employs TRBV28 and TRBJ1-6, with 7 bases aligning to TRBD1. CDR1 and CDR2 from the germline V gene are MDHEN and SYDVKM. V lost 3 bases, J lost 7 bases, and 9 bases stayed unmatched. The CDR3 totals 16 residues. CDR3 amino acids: CASSFSQGTGNSPLHF. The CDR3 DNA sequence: TGTGCCAGCAGTTTCTCACAGGGGACGGGAAATTCACCCCTCCACTTT.

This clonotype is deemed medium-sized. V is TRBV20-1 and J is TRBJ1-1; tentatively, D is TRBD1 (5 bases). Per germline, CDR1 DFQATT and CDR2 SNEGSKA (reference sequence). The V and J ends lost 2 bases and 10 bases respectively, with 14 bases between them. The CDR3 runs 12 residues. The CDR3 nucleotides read TGCAGTGCTAGAATGGAAAGGGGTGCAGCTTTCTTT. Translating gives CSARMERGAAFF.

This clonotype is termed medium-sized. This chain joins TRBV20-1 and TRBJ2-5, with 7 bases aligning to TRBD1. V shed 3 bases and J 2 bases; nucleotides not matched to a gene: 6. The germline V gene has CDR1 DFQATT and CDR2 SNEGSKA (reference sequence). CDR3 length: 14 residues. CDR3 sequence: CSARGRDSQETQYF. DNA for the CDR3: TGCAGTGCTAGGGGACGGGACAGTCAAGAGACCCAGTACTTC.

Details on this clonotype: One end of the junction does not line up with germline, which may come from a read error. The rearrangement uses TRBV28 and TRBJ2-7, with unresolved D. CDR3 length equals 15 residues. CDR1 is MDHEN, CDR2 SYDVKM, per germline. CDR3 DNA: TGTGCCGGCAGTACCTTCAGGTCCCTCTCCTACGAGCAGTACTTC. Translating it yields CAGSTFRSLSYEQYF. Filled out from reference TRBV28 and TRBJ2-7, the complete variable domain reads DVKVTQSSRYLVKRTGEKVFLECVQDMDHENMFWYRQDPGLGLRLIYFSYDVKMKEKGDIPEGYSVSREKKERFSLILESASTNQTSMYLCAGSTFRSLSYEQYFGPGTRLTVT.

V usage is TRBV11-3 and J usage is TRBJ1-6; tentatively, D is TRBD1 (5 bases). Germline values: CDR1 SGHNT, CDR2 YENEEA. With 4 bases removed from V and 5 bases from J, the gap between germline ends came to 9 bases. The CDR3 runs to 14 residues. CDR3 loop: CASSWRQNNSPLHF. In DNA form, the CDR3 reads TGTGCCAGCAGCTGGAGACAGAATAATTCACCCCTCCACTTT.

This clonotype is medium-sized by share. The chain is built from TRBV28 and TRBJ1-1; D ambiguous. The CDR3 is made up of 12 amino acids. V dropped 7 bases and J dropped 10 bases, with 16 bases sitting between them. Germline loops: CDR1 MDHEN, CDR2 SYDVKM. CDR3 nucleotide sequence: TGTGCCAGCACCGTTAATCCCTATGGAGCTTTCTTT. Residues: CASTVNPYGAFF.

The CDR3 here is CASSSDRRNTIYF. CDR3 sequence (DNA): TGTGCCAGCAGCTCAGACAGAAGGAACACCATATATTTT. The chain employs TRBV28 and TRBJ1-3, with TRBD1 as a possible D gene (5 bases). CDR1 MDHEN and CDR2 SYDVKM come from the germline V gene. CDR3 length: 13 residues. V shed 6 bases and J shed 7 bases, with 13 bases lying between them.

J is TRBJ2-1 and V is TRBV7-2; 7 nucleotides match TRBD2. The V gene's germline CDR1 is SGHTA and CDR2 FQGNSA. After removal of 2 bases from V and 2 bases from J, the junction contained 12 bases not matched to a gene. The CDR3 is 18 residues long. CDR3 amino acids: CASSLFGLSGGPYNEQFF. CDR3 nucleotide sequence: TGTGCCAGCAGCTTATTTGGATTGTCGGGGGGTCCCTACAATGAGCAGTTCTTC.